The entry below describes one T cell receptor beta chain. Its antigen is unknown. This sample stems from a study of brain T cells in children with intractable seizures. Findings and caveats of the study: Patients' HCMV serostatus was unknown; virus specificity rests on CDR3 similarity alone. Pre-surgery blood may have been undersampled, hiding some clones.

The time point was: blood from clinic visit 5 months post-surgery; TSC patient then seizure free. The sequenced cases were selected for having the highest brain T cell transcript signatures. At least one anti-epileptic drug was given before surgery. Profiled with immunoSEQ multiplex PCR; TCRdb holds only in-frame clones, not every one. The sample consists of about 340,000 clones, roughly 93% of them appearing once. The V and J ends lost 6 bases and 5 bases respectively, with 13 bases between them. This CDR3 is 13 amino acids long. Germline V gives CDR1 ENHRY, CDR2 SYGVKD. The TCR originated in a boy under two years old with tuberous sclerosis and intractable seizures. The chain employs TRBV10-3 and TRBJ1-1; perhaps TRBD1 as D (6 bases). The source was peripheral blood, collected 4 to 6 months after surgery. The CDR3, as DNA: TGTGCCATCAGGGCAGGGGAAGGAACTGAAGCTTTCTTT. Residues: CAIRAGEGTEAFF.